The clone carrying this TCR beta chain turned up a few times. At one boundary the junction diverges from the germline segment, which might be a read error. A second PCR, run for roughly 7 to 12 cycles, used a sample-barcoded 5' primer plus a J-beta primer mix. Each CDR3 protein is one row after TCRdb ran MiXCR on the 5' RACE reads. This sample carries roughly 1.5 million distinct CDR3 sequences, around 40% of them seen once, and the ten largest clones take less than 5%. The sample originates from a study of blood T cells in healthy people across ages. The CDR3 covers 17 residues. Germline V gene sequence: CDR1 MGHRA, CDR2 YSYEKL.

The sequence was collected from a woman between 18 and 29 years old in good health. What was sequenced was blood. The chain carries TRBV4-1 and TRBJ2-1, with D perhaps matching TRBD2 (6 bases). CDR3 sequence: CASSLRGSGTSYKEQFF. CDR3 sequence (DNA): TGCGCCAGCAGCCTCCGGGGGTCCGGGACCTCCTACAAGGAGCAGTTCTTC.